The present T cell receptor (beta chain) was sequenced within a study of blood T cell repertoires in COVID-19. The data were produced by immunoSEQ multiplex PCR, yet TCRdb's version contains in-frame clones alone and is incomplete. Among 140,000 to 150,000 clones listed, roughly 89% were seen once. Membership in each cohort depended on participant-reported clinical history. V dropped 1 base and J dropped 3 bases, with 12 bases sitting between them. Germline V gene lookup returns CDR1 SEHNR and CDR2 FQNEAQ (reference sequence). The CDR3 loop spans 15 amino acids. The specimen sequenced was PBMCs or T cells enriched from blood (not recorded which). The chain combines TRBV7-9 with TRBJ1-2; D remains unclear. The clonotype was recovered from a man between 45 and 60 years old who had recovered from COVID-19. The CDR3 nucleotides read TGTGCCAGCAGCTTAGGAGGGATCGACGACTATGGCTACACCTTC. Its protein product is CASSLGGIDDYGYTF. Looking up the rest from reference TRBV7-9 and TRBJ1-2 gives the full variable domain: DTGVSQNPRHKITKRGQNVTFRCDPISEHNRLYWYRQTLGQGPEFLTYFQNEAQLEKSRLLSDRFSAERPKGSFSTLEIQRTEQGDSAMYLCASSLGGIDDYGYTFGSGTRLTVV.